The 2 T cell receptor beta chains listed next were all sequenced from one sample in a study of blood T cells in healthy people across ages. The second PCR ran about 6 to 12 cycles with a sample-barcoded 5' primer and J-beta primers. TCRdb redid the calling of the 5' RACE reads with MiXCR, one entry per CDR3 protein. The table has 1.5 million to 2 million distinct CDR3 sequences, roughly 27% seen once. The sample taken for sequencing was blood. These receptors originate from a woman in her twenties or thirties in good health.

As concerns this clonotype: It may be a read error: a sequence one base away is much more abundant. The rearrangement uses TRBV15 and TRBJ1-2, with a tentative D call TRBD1 (6 bases). This CDR3 has 16 residues. Germline V gene data show CDR1 as LNHNV and CDR2 as YYDKDF (reference sequence). Trimming shortened V by 0 bases and J by 4 bases, and 15 bases separated the two germline ends. CDR3 protein: CATSRERGSGSYGYTF. The CDR3 DNA sequence: TGTGCCACCAGCAGAGAGAGGGGGTCGGGGAGCTATGGCTACACCTTC.

The V and J genes are TRBV12-3 or TRBV12-4 and TRBJ2-3, with D perhaps assigned TRBD1 or TRBD2 (5 bases each). The V gene lost 5 bases and the J gene lost 5 bases, with 17 bases spanning the gap. The CDR3 covers 15 residues. As DNA, the CDR3 is TGTGCCAGCAGTAGAACCGGGACCATAGGAGATACGCAGTATTTT. Encoded protein: CASSRTGTIGDTQYF.